This passage covers 14 T cell receptor beta chains from one sample sequenced in a study of shared clonotypes between healthy human individuals. The protocol was immunoSEQ multiplex PCR, while the TCRdb copy is restricted to in-frame clones and leaves out a portion. The data show about 600,000 clones, 97% seen once. Sequencing was done on a sample of naive CD4+ T cells sorted from blood. Sample subset: CD45RA+ positively selected. Receptors originate from a woman in her twenties or thirties in good health.

The V gene is TRBV28, the J gene TRBJ2-7, with D possibly matching TRBD2 (6 bases). Trimming pared 5 bases from V and 7 bases from J, leaving 18 bases between. CDR1 MDHEN and CDR2 SYDVKM come from the germline V gene. CDR3 size: 14 residues. The CDR3 loop is CASSLTGSRREQYF. CDR3 nucleotide sequence: TGTGCCAGCAGTCTAACCGGGAGCCGGAGGGAGCAGTACTTC.

The V gene is TRBV7-9, the J gene TRBJ2-2; 9 bases fit TRBD1. V trimming: 4 bases; J trimming: 6 bases; junction bases outside the gene matches: 6. The CDR3 loop spans 15 amino acids. Germline-derived CDR1 and CDR2 are SEHNR and FQNEAQ (reference sequence). The CDR3 region is CASSSDRQGAGELFF. The CDR3, as DNA: TGTGCCAGCAGCTCAGACCGACAGGGGGCCGGGGAGCTGTTTTTT.

The chain employs TRBV27 and TRBJ1-1; a possible D gene is TRBD1 (6 bases). V was cut by 4 bases and J by 0 bases, with 12 bases left in between. Germline V lookup: CDR1 MNHEY, CDR2 SMNVEV (reference sequence). The CDR3 length is 15 residues. The CDR3 is CASSSPGHLNTEAFF. The CDR3 DNA reads as TGTGCCAGCAGTTCCCCGGGACATTTGAACACTGAAGCTTTCTTT.

V and J are TRBV5-8 and TRBJ1-5, with a weak D call TRBD1 (5 bases). Deletions cut 3 bases from V and 8 bases from J, with 9 bases between. The germline CDR1 and CDR2 sequences are SGHTS and YDEGEE. The CDR3 spans 12 residues. CDR3 loop: CASSWTNEPQHF. The CDR3 DNA reads as TGTGCCAGCAGCTGGACAAATGAGCCCCAGCATTTT.

The chain uses TRBV7-3 and TRBJ2-1; 12 nucleotides agree with TRBD2. The CDR3 extends over 16 amino acids. V gave up 2 bases and J gave up 2 bases; unmatched junction bases: 1. The germline CDR1 and CDR2 sequences are SGHTA and FQGTGA. The CDR3, as DNA: TGTGCCAGCAGCTTACTAGCGGGAGGGACCTACAATGAGCAGTTCTTC. Protein sequence: CASSLLAGGTYNEQFF.

The chain recombines TRBV6-1 with TRBJ2-7; the D gene is possibly TRBD2 (7 bases). The CDR3 has 15 residues. The ends were cut back, 6 bases at V and 2 bases at J, with 17 bases in the middle. CDR1 and CDR2 (germline): MNHNS, SASEGT. As DNA, the CDR3 is TGTGCCAGCAGCGAACGAGGGGGGGGCGCCTACGAGCAGTACTTC. As protein: CASSERGGGAYEQYF.

The V call is TRBV19, the J call TRBJ2-7, with 9 bases identical to TRBD2. CDR1 LNHDA and CDR2 SQIVND come from the germline V gene (reference sequence). The V and J ends lost 6 bases and 0 bases, in that order; junction bases with no gene match: 6. The CDR3 totals 15 residues. Here the CDR3 DNA reads TGTGCCAGTAGAAAGGCTAGCGGGATCTCCTACGAGCAGTACTTC. It is translated as CASRKASGISYEQYF. Supplemented by reference TRBV19 and TRBJ2-7, the full variable domain reads DGGITQSPKYLFRKEGQNVTLSCEQNLNHDAMYWYRQDPGQGLRLIYYSQIVNDFQKGDIAEGYSVSREKKESFPLTVTSAQKNPTAFYLCASRKASGISYEQYFGPGTRLTVT.

This sequence joins TRBV2 and TRBJ2-1; the match to TRBD2 covers 14 bases. The CDR3 runs 15 residues. V lost 5 bases, J lost 4 bases, and 1 base stayed unmatched. The germline gives CDR1 SNHLY, CDR2 FYNNEI. CDR3 nucleotide sequence: TGTGCCAGCAGTCGACTAGCGGGAGGGTACAATGAGCAGTTCTTC. As protein: CASSRLAGGYNEQFF.

The chain is built from TRBV11-2 and TRBJ2-1; possible D gene TRBD2, 6 bases. V was cut by 0 bases and J by 2 bases, with 8 bases left in between. Germline loops: CDR1 SGHAT, CDR2 FQNNGV. The CDR3 extends over 15 amino acids. The CDR3 here is CASSLDPGAYNEQFF. CDR3 in DNA: TGTGCCAGCAGCTTAGATCCGGGAGCCTACAATGAGCAGTTCTTC.

The chain employs TRBV28 and TRBJ2-5; D not resolved. TRBJ2-7 explains the end of the DNA better; the J call may be wrong. This CDR3 spans 12 amino acids. CDR1 and CDR2 from the germline V gene are MDHEN and SYDVKM. In nucleotides, the CDR3 is TGTGCCAGCAGTTTCCTTCCCTACGAGCAGTACTTC. Translating gives CASSFLPYEQYF.

CDR3 DNA sequence: TGTGCCAGCAGTTACTTCAGGACGGCGGGTGAAAAACTGTTTTTT. As protein: CASSYFRTAGEKLFF. The chain carries TRBV6-5 and TRBJ1-4; no reliable D call. Germline-derived CDR1 and CDR2 are MNHEY and SVGAGI. Trimming left V 1 base short and J 7 bases short, with 13 bases between. The CDR3 contains 15 residues.

The chain links TRBV2 to TRBJ1-2; tentatively, D is TRBD1 (6 bases). Germline loops: CDR1 SNHLY, CDR2 FYNNEI. The CDR3 covers 12 residues. Trimming pared 4 bases from V and 8 bases from J, leaving 11 bases between. CDR3 sequence reads: CASSGDRWGYTF. In DNA form, the CDR3 reads TGTGCCAGCAGTGGAGACAGGTGGGGCTACACCTTC.

A single count supports this clone. CDR3 coding DNA: TGTGCCAGCAGTTCCTGGACAGGGAGCTTCTACGAGCAGTACTTC. Translating it yields CASSSWTGSFYEQYF. The rearrangement joins TRBV6-5 to TRBJ2-7, with 8 bases aligning to TRBD1. The V gene end was trimmed by 4 bases and the J gene end by 3 bases; junction bases not matched to a gene: 8. CDR1 and CDR2 from the germline V gene are MNHEY and SVGAGI. The CDR3 length is 15 residues.

V is TRBV6-5 and J is TRBJ1-1; D is ambiguous. The CDR3 has 14 residues. V lost 0 bases and J 3 bases, leaving 8 bases between the germline ends. The germline gives CDR1 MNHEY, CDR2 SVGAGI. In nucleotides, the CDR3 is TGTGCCAGCAGTTACTCGAGAGAGGACACTGAAGCTTTCTTT. The encoded protein is CASSYSREDTEAFF.